The 8 T cell receptor beta chains given below trace back to one sample, sequenced in a study of T cell clonality in common variable immunodeficiency. Sequencing was performed with immunoSEQ multiplex PCR; in TCRdb, only in-frame clones are kept and a portion is missing. The sample contains roughly 55,000 clones, none of them singletons. Sequencing was carried out using peripheral blood mononuclear cells. The receptors shown here come from a person aged 18 to 75 in good health.

There are many counts of this clone. The read halts 3 residues ahead of the CDR3 end, with the missing end drawn from the germline J gene. The chain employs TRBV28 and TRBJ2-7; TRBD2 aligns across 7 bases. The germline V gene encodes CDR1 MDHEN and CDR2 SYDVKM. CDR3 length: 16 amino acids. Trimming took 2 bases from V and 3 from J; bases not matched to a gene: 10. The CDR3 DNA, read in part, is TGTGCCAGCAGTTTAAGGGACTACCAACCCATCTACGAG. It specifies CASSLRDYQPIYE. The complete CDR3 reads CASSLRDYQPIYEQYF.

This clone was observed at least ten times. Read coverage stops 3 residues before the CDR3 terminus; the germline J gene supplies the remainder. The rearrangement joins TRBV19 to TRBJ2-5; 7 bases line up with TRBD1. This CDR3 is built from 15 residues. V was clipped by 9 bases and J by 4 bases; unmatched bases: 14. The V gene's germline CDR1 is LNHDA and CDR2 SQIVND (reference sequence). Partial CDR3 DNA: TGTGCCAGCGGAGATCCCAGGGGGTTTCCAGAGACC. Residues: CASGDPRGFPET. The full CDR3 protein is CASGDPRGFPETQYF.

This clone appeared many times. The CDR3 is cut off 3 residues early in the read; its end comes from the germline J gene. This chain joins TRBV20-1 and TRBJ2-7; the D is unclear. Trimming pared 0 bases from V and 3 bases from J, leaving 6 bases between. Germline V gives CDR1 DFQATT, CDR2 SNEGSKA (reference sequence). The CDR3 is made up of 12 amino acids. This CDR3 is CSARDLGYEQYF. The CDR3 bases that were read are TGCAGTGCTAGAGATCTCGGCTACGAG.

This clone was observed many times. The CDR3 is cut off 3 residues early in the read; its end comes from the germline J gene. The chain is built from TRBV18 and TRBJ2-1; 8 bases align to TRBD1. V lost 5 bases, J lost 2 bases, and 8 bases stayed unmatched. CDR3 length: 16 amino acids. Per germline, CDR1 KGHSH and CDR2 LQKENI. The CDR3 bases that were read are TGTGCCAGCTCAAAATTCACAGGGGGGACCTACAATGAG. Its translation is CASSKFTGGTYNE. The entire CDR3 sequence reads CASSKFTGGTYNEQFF.

This clone showed up many times. The CDR3 end is not reached by the read, which stops 3 residues before it; the germline J gene fills it in. The chain couples TRBV5-1 to TRBJ1-4, with a weak D call TRBD1 (6 bases). The germline V gene has CDR1 SGHRS and CDR2 YFSETQ. This CDR3 has 15 amino acids. Trimming took off 4 bases at V and 5 bases at J, with 15 bases between the two ends. CDR3 protein: CASSLLGGQNEKLFF. The CDR3 DNA, read in part, is TGCGCCAGCAGCCTGCTGGGGGGGCAGAATGAAAAA.

The table lists this clone with many counts. Read sequence stops 3 residues before the CDR3 end, and the germline J gene provides the missing end. The chain couples TRBV6-1 to TRBJ2-1; 10 bases match TRBD2. Trimming cost V 2 bases and J 1 base; bases outside gene matches: 8. Germline V gene sequence: CDR1 MNHNS, CDR2 SASEGT. The CDR3 is 18 residues long. The CDR3 loop reads CASSESGSGRESYNEQFF. CDR3 DNA (partial): TGTGCCAGCAGTGAAAGTGGGAGCGGGAGGGAATCCTACAATGAG.

This clone was recorded many times. The CDR3 end lies 3 residues beyond the end of the read and is filled in from the germline J gene. The chain has TRBV11-2 and TRBJ2-7, with a possible D match to TRBD1 (6 bases). The V and J ends lost 6 bases and 0 bases respectively, with 12 bases between them. The CDR3 consists of 14 residues. Germline CDR1 reads SGHAT; CDR2 reads FQNNGV. Here the CDR3 reads CASSWGRVSYEQYF. The CDR3 DNA, read in part, is TGTGCCAGCAGTTGGGGGCGTGTCTCCTACGAG.

This clone was seen repeatedly, ten times or more. The read finishes 3 residues shy of the CDR3 end, and the germline J gene is used to complete it. The V gene is TRBV6-2 or TRBV6-3, the J gene TRBJ2-3; tentatively, D is TRBD2 (5 bases). Trimming stripped 5 bases from V and 8 bases from J, with 11 bases between. Germline assignment: CDR1 MNHEY and CDR2 SVGEGT. This CDR3 has 12 amino acids. The chain's CDR3 is CASSPDYGTQYF. Incomplete CDR3 DNA: TGTGCCAGCAGTCCCGACTACGGTACG.